Listed below are T cell receptor beta chains from one sample, sequenced in a study of CXCR3-negative and CXCR3-positive naive CD8 T cells. Following a re-call of the 5' RACE reads, TCRdb has one entry per CDR3 protein and lacks DNA. The sample has roughly 41,000 distinct CDR3 sequences, and its top ten clones hold about 8%. The sample was memory CD8+ T cells from blood. The receptor set was obtained from a human donor in good health. Some clones in this sample may be carry-over from other donors' samples. CDR3s include the opening cysteine and the closing phenylalanine or tryptophan.

J: TRBJ2-7
V: TRBV6-2/TRBV6-3
CDR3: CASSYIGAADFSYEQYF

J: TRBJ1-2
V: TRBV28
CDR3: CASRSGQGGNYGYTF

J: TRBJ2-1
V: TRBV11-2
CDR3: CASSLVYVNEQFF

J: TRBJ2-1
V: TRBV29-1
CDR3: CSVHSGSPSYNEQFF

J: TRBJ2-7
V: TRBV28
CDR3: CASSLAGDHEQYF

J: TRBJ2-7
V: TRBV7-7
CDR3: CASSLSPGQGNEQYF

J: TRBJ2-7
V: TRBV4-3
CDR3: CASSAGTGVYEQYF

J: TRBJ1-6
V: TRBV12-3/TRBV12-4
CDR3: CASSTSGAYNSPLHF

J: TRBJ2-2
V: TRBV7-6
CDR3: CASSSYVGTELFF

J: TRBJ1-2
V: TRBV28
CDR3: CASSSRGALDYGYTF